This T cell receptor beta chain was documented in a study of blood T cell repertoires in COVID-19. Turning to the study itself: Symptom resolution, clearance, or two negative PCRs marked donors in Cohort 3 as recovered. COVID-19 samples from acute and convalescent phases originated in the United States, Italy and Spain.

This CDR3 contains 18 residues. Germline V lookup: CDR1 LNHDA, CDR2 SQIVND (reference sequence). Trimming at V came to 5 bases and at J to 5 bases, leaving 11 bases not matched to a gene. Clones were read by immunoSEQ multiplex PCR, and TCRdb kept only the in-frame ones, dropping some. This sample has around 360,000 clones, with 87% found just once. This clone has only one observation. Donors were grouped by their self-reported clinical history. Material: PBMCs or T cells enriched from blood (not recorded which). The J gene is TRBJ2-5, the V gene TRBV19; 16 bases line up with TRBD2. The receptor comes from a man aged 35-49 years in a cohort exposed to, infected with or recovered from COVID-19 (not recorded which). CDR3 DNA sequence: TGTGCCAGTAGTCCCCCCGGGACTAGCGGGAGGGCCGTGGAGACCCAGTACTTC. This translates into CASSPPGTSGRAVETQYF. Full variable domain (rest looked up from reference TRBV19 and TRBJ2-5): DGGITQSPKYLFRKEGQNVTLSCEQNLNHDAMYWYRQDPGQGLRLIYYSQIVNDFQKGDIAEGYSVSREKKESFPLTVTSAQKNPTAFYLCASSPPGTSGRAVETQYFGPGTRLLVL.